This T cell receptor (beta chain) is drawn from a study of T cells in Graves' hyperthyroidism and ophthalmopathy. Points from the study as a whole: In simple terms, a model built on 13 V-J features told ophthalmopathy apart from stable hyperthyroidism.

The J segment lost 9 bases and the V segment lost 6 bases, leaving 10 bases of the junction unmatched. This CDR3 region has 15 residues. RNA transcripts yielded amplified TCR beta CDR3 regions. First-round RT-PCR of the TCR CDR3 relied on the HTBI primer set. TCRdb reanalysed the multiplex PCR reads using MiXCR and keeps one entry per CDR3 protein. This table has about 460,000 distinct CDR3 sequences, around a fifth appearing once. In the case of this clonotype: Its antigen remains unidentified.

Source material: blood. This receptor was identified in a woman between 65 and 79 years old with Graves' ophthalmopathy. This chain uses TRBV12-3 or TRBV12-4 with TRBJ2-3, with 12 nucleotides matching TRBD2. The CDR3 region has the DNA TGTGCCAGCAGGCCGACTAGCGGGAGCAGTTGGACGCAGTATTTT. Translating gives CASRPTSGSSWTQYF.